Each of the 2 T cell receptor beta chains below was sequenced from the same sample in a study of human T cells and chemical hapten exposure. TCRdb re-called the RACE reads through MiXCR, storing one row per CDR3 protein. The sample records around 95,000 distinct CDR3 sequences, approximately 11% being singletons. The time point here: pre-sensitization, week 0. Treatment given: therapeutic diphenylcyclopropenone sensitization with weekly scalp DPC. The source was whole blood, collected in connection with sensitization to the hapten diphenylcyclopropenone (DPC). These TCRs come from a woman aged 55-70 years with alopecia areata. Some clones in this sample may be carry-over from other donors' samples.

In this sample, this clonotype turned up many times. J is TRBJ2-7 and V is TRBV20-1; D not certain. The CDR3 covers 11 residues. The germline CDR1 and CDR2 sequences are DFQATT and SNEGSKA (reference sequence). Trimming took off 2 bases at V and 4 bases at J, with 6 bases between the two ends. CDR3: CSARLGYEQYF. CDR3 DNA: TGCAGTGCTAGATTGGGGTACGAGCAGTACTTC.

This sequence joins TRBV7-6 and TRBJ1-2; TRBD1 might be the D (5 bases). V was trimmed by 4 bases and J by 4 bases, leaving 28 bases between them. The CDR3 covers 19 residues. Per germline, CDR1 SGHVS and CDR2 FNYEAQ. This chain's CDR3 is CASSWGLTGGMTKTYGYTF. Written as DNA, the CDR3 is TGTGCCAGCAGCTGGGGTTTGACGGGGGGAATGACAAAGACCTATGGCTACACCTTC.